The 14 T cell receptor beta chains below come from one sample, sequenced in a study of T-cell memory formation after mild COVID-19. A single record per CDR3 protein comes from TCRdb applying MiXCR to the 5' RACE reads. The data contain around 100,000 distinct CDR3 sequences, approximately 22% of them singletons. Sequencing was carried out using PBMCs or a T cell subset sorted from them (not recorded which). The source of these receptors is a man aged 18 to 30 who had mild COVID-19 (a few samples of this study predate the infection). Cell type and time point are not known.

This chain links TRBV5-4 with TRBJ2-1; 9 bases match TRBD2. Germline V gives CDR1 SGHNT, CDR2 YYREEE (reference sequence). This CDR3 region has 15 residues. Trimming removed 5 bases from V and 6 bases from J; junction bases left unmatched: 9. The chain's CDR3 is CASREAGGLVNEQFF. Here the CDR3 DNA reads TGTGCCAGCAGAGAGGCGGGGGGGCTCGTCAATGAGCAGTTCTTC.

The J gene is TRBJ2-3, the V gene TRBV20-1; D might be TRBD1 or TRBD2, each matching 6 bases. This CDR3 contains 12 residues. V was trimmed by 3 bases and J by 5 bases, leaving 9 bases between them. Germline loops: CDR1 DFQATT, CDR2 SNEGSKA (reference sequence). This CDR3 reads CSARGGQDTQYF. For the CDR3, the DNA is TGCAGTGCTAGGGGGGGCCAAGATACGCAGTATTTT.

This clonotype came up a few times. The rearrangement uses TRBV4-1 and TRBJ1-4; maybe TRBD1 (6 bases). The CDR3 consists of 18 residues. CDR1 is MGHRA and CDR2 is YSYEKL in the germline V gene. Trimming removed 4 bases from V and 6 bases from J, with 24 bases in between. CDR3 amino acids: CASSLSTPRQARDEKLFF. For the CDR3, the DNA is TGCGCCAGCAGCCTCTCAACTCCGCGACAGGCTAGGGATGAAAAACTGTTTTTT.

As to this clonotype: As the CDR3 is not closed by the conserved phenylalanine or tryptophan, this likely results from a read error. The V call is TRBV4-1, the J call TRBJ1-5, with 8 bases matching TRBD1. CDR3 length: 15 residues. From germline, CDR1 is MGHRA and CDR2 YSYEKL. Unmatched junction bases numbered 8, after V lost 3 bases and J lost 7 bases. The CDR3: CASSQATGEGQPQHL. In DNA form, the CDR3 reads TGCGCCAGCAGCCAGGCGACAGGGGAGGGACAGCCCCAGCATCTT.

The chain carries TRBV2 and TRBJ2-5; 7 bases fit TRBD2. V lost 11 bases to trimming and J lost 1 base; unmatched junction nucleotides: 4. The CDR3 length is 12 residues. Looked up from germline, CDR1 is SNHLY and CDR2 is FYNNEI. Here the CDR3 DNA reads TGTGCCGTATTAGCGGGCCAAGAGACCCAGTACTTC. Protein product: CAVLAGQETQYF.

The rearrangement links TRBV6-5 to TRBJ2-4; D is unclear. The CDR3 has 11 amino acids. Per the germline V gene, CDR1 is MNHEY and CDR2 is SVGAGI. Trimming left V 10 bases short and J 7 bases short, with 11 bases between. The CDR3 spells CATSLGNIQYF. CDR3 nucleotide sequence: TGTGCCACCTCTTTGGGGAACATTCAGTACTTC.

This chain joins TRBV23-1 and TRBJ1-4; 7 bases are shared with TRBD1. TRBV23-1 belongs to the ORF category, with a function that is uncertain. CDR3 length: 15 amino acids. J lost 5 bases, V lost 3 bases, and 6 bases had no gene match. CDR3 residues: CASSQEQGKNEKLFF. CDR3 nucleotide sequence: TGCGCCAGCAGTCAGGAACAGGGGAAAAATGAAAAACTGTTTTTT.

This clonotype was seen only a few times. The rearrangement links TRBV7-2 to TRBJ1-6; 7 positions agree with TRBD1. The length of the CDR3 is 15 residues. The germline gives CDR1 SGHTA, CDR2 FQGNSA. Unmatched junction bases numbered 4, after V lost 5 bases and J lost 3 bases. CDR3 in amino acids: CASSQTGFYNSPLHF. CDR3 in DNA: TGTGCCAGCAGCCAGACAGGGTTCTATAATTCACCCCTCCACTTT.

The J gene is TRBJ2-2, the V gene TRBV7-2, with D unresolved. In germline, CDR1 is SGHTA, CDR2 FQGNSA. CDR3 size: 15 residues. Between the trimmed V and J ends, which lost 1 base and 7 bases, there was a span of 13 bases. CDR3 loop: CASSLEGSLGGELFF. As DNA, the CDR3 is TGTGCCAGCAGCTTAGAAGGGTCCCTGGGCGGGGAGCTGTTTTTT.

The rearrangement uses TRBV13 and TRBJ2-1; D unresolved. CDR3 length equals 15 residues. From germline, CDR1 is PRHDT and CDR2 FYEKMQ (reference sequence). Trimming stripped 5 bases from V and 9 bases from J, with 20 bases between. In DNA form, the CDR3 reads TGTGCCAGCAGCGAGGCCCTAGTTGTGGATAGTGAGCAGTTCTTC. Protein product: CASSEALVVDSEQFF.

The CDR3 reads CASSISGQGTYNEQFF. The DNA for the CDR3 is TGTGCCAGTAGTATATCGGGACAGGGCACCTACAATGAGCAGTTCTTC. The chain is built from TRBV19 and TRBJ2-1; TRBD1 matches 9 bases. Losses at the gene ends were 2 bases for V and 2 bases for J; bases not matched to a gene: 4. CDR3 length: 16 residues. Germline-derived CDR1 and CDR2 are LNHDA and SQIVND (reference sequence).

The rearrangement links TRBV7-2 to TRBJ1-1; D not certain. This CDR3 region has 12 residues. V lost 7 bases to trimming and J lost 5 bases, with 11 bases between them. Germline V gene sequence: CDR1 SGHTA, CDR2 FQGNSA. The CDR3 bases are TGTGCCAGCATCTCGGCCCGGACTGAAGCTTTCTTT. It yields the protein CASISARTEAFF.

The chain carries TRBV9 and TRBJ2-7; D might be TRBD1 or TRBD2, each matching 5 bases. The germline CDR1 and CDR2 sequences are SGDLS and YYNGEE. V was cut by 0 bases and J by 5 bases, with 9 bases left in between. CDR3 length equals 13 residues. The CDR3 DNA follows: TGTGCCAGCAGCGTAGGGGACGGGGACGAGCAGTACGTC. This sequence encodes CASSVGDGDEQYV.

Here the CDR3 reads CSAKMGTDTQYF. The CDR3 nucleotides read TGCAGTGCTAAAATGGGCACAGATACGCAGTATTTT. The V call is TRBV20-1, the J call TRBJ2-3, with D hard to call. The germline V gene has CDR1 DFQATT and CDR2 SNEGSKA (reference sequence). The CDR3 contains 12 residues. V dropped 4 bases and J dropped 1 base, with 6 bases sitting between them.